Described below is a single T cell receptor beta chain sequence and its context. It has no known antigen specificity. No much larger clone is present one base from it, and per-base qualities are unavailable. All of the isolated RNA was reverse transcribed with the High Capacity cDNA Reverse Transcription Kit, so expressed TCRB transcripts were sequenced. Naive, central memory and regulatory T cell samples underwent deep immunoSEQ sequencing, averaging about 3.57 million total reads per sample. Sorted cells were lysed in RLT buffer, and RNA was extracted using DNase-treated RNeasy Micro or Mini kits according to cell number. Each cell subset was processed separately to prevent cross-contamination, with patient and healthy donor samples processed together. Using the immunoSEQ multiplex PCR, TCRB sequences were amplified from cDNA into 87-bp fragments spanning the CDR3 region. Sequencing of the amplicons was performed on the Illumina HiSeq platform. In the source study's methods: Synthetic template baselines were used to correct PCR bias computationally, reads within Hamming distance 2 were collapsed together, and singletons that could not be merged were discarded. Reads were aligned against IMGT to assign V, D and J genes, CDR3 length and insertions or deletions at six rearrangement sites. Within each subset, clonotype counts were normalized to the number of sorted cells before true diversity and Gini coefficients were calculated with the tcR R package. Repertoire sharing was quantified using the overlap coefficient calculated on TCRB nucleotide sequences. Out-of-frame TCRB sequences from naive cells were analyzed as a proxy for the pre-selection repertoire. TCRdb obtained this table from immuneACCESS and retained in-frame rearrangements with V and J assigned. These tables miss some clones; where compared with another copy, unresolved V genes account for less than half of the shortfall, and the remainder is unexplained. The DNA gave D and trimming, while V, J and clone size come from that table. Present in this sample are about 740,000 clones, around 15% of which were seen just once. The ten biggest clones cover roughly 0.022% of the sample.

This sample stems from a study of beta chain features in type 1 diabetes (dated by TCRdb to the late 2010s). With respect to the entire study: Mean age, gender distribution, total cell number and subset yield did not differ between patients and healthy donors. A total of 85 million to 140 million sorted cells were examined across all samples, and a strong correlation was observed between cell number per subset and RNA yield. The study compared TCRB repertoires of sorted circulating CD4+ T cell subsets between recently diagnosed type 1 diabetes patients and matched healthy donors. Whereas all 30 or so donors provided naive and central memory subsets, regulatory and stem cell-like memory subsets were isolated from just 8 patients and about 8 healthy donors. The research as a whole found: Type 1 diabetes patients showed a moderate but significant shortening of TCRB CDR3 length in all four CD4+ subsets. Naive, central memory and regulatory TCRB repertoires appeared to be more similar among patients than among healthy donors. PCR may preferentially amplify shorter templates, but because patient and control samples were amplified and corrected together, any resulting skew would affect both groups equally. Fewer insertions and more nucleotide deletions at VDJ recombination sites were observed in patients with type 1 diabetes, implying thymic rearrangement abnormalities. Sequencing cDNA rather than genomic DNA could over-represent highly expressing activated cells, although activation and CD3 levels did not differ between groups. Because small numbers of individuals were included in the HLA sub-analyses, any influence of HLA type on TCRB rearrangement was left unresolved.

Each donor gave one peripheral blood draw, roughly 110 mL on average, collected into heparinised tubes. Naive, central memory, regulatory and stem cell-like memory CD4+ T cells were sorted on a BD FACSAria II using a panel including CD45RO, CCR7, CD25, CD127, CD95 and CD27. Purity was above 95% for every sorted population. Right away, PBMCs were isolated by Lymphoprep density gradient centrifugation and were stained directly, with no culture step. So that batch effects would be minimized, each experiment stained and sorted samples in pairs, pairing one healthy donor with one patient. The clonotype comes from a man in his late teens or twenties with type 1 diabetes. The sequenced sample consisted of naive CD4+ T cells from blood. This specimen's cell subset or site label, interpreted: true naive CD4+ T cells.

CDR3 protein: CSVVTGESEQYF. The sequenced DNA is TGCAGCGTTGTGACAGGGGAGAGCGAGCAGTACTTC. The rearrangement joined TRBV29-1 to TRBJ2-7; TRBD1 lines up with 8 middle nucleotides. The CDR3 holds 12 amino acids from the cysteine to the phenylalanine. The DNA shown is the 36-base CDR3, in frame from base 1. Trimming removed 4 bases from V and 6 bases from J; the gene matches leave 5 bases unexplained. The germline V gene supplies CDR1 SQVTM and CDR2 ANQGSEA.